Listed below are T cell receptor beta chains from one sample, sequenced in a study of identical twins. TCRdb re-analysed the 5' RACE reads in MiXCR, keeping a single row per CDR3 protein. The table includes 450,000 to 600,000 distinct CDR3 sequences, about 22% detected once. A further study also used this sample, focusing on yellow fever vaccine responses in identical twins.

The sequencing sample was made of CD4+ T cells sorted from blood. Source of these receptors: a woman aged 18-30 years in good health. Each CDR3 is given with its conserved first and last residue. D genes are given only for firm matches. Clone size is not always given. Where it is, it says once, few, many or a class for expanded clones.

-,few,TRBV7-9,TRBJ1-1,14,TGTGCCAGCAGCTTAGCGGGAACATCCTCCGGCGCTTTCTTT,CASSLAGTSSGAFF
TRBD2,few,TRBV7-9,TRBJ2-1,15,TGTGCCAGCAGCTTAGCGCAAACTGTAGCGGGTGAGCAGTTCTTC,CASSLAQTVAGEQFF
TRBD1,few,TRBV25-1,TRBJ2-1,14,TGTGCCAGCAGGGATGGACAGGGAAACAATGAGCAGTTCTTC,CASRDGQGNNEQFF
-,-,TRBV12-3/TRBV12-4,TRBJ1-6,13,TGTGCCAGCTGTTCAACACTGGGGGCACCCCTCCACTTT,CASCSTLGAPLHF
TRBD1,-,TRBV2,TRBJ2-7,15,TGTGCCAGCAGCGAGGGGGACAGGGTGGTGAACGAGCAGTACTTC,CASSEGDRVVNEQYF
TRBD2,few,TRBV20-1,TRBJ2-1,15,TGCAGTGCTCCCGATCTAGCGGTAGGGTCTTATGAGCAGTTCTTC,CSAPDLAVGSYEQFF
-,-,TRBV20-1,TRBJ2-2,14,TGCAGTGCCGCCTCCCAGGGGACCACCGGGGAGCTGTTTTTT,CSAASQGTTGELFF
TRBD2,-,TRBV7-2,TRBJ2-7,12,TGTGCCAGCAGCTTAGCCTCGGGGGGGCAGTACTTC,CASSLASGGQYF
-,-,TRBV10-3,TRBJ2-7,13,TGTGCCATCAGCCCGGGTCCCCCCGTGGAGCAGTACTTC,CAISPGPPVEQYF
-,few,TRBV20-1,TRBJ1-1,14,TGCAGTGCTAGAGAGTGGGGGGAGTACACTGAAGCTTTCTTT,CSAREWGEYTEAFF
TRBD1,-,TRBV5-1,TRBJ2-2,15,TGCGCCAGCAGCTTGGAGGGACAGGGCGCCGGGGAGCTGTTTTTT,CASSLEGQGAGELFF
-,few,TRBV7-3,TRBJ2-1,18,TGTGCCAGCAGCTTAACCCTCATTTACCCCACGGGGGGCCATGAGCAGTTCTTC,CASSLTLIYPTGGHEQFF
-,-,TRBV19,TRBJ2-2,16,TGTGCCAGTAGTATAGTTCGGGGCGCGAACACCGGGGAGCTGTTTTTT,CASSIVRGANTGELFF
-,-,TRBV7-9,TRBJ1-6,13,TGTGCCAGCAGCCCCAAGACGGATTCACCCCTCCACTTT,CASSPKTDSPLHF
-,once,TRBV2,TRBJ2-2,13,TGTGCCAGCTTGCGGGATGGAACCGGGGAGCTGTTTTTT,CASLRDGTGELFF
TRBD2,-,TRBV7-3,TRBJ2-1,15,TGTGCCAGCAGCATCCTAGCGGGAGGGTTGGATGAGCAGTTCTTC,CASSILAGGLDEQFF
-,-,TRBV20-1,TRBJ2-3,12,TGCAGTGCTTCAAGCGGTTCCCTTGGGCAGTATTTT,CSASSGSLGQYF
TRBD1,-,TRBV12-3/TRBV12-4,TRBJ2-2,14,TGTGCCAGCAGTTTTGGACAGGGAGCCGGGGAGCTGTTTTTT,CASSFGQGAGELFF
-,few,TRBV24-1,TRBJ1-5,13,TGTGCCACCAGTGATCAGGGGTATCAGCCCCAGCATTTT,CATSDQGYQPQHF
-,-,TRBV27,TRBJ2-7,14,TGTGCCAGCAGTCATAAAGGGGATTTGTACGAGCAGTACTTC,CASSHKGDLYEQYF
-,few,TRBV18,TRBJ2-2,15,TGTGCCAGCTCACCACGCGAACCCCCCACCGGGGAGCTGTTTTTT,CASSPREPPTGELFF